Below are 29 T cell receptor beta chains sequenced from a single sample in a study of cytomegalovirus exposure and HLA in healthy donors listed by TCRdb under 2017. Library method: the immunoSEQ multiplex PCR assay. For the multiplex PCR, a mixture combining 60 forward primers for TCR Vbeta segments and 13 reverse primers for TCR Jbeta segments was used. The source is immuneACCESS, and TCRdb retained only in-frame sequences with V and J called. Part of the clones is not carried over; for the studies checked, unresolved V genes explain less than half of this, and the remainder is unexplained. The sample data list tens of thousands of clones, and 80% to 90% of these were observed just once. The ten largest clones represent about 6.8% of the sample. The sequenced material came from PBMCs. The receptors stem from a human donor in good health.

This sequence joins TRBV19 and TRBJ1-3; D is unresolved. Per germline, CDR1 LNHDA and CDR2 SQIVND (reference sequence). Trimming removed 5 bases from V and 0 bases from J, with 8 bases in between. CDR3 length: 14 residues. This CDR3 is CASSSSVSGNTIYF. Written as DNA, the CDR3 is TGTGCCAGTAGTTCGTCAGTCTCTGGAAACACCATATATTTT.

The chain is built from TRBV2 and TRBJ2-1; D is possibly TRBD2 (6 bases). There are 15 residues in the CDR3. Trimming stripped 7 bases from V and 0 bases from J, with 13 bases between. Per the germline V gene, CDR1 is SNHLY and CDR2 is FYNNEI. This chain's CDR3 is CASIGGPSSYNEQFF. The CDR3 DNA sequence: TGTGCCAGCATCGGAGGGCCCAGCTCCTACAATGAGCAGTTCTTC.

The chain employs TRBV6-5 and TRBJ1-2; maybe TRBD1 (6 bases). Germline CDR1 and CDR2: MNHEY and SVGAGI. V was pared by 10 bases and J by 3 bases, with 9 bases between. The CDR3 is made up of 11 amino acids. CDR3 amino acids: CATHRDYGYTF. The CDR3 nucleotides read TGTGCCACCCACAGGGACTATGGCTACACCTTC.

A few counts support this clone. CDR3 protein: CASSYSDRRLNGYTF. CDR3 nucleotides: TGTGCCAGCAGTTACTCTGACAGACGCCTAAACGGCTACACCTTC. The rearrangement uses TRBV6-6 and TRBJ1-2; TRBD1 might be the D (5 bases). V lost 0 bases, J lost 8 bases, and 16 bases lay in between. Germline CDR1 reads MNHNY; CDR2 reads SVGAGI (reference sequence). The CDR3 covers 15 residues.

In this sample, this clone turned up a few times. The rearrangement uses TRBV5-6 and TRBJ2-5, with D hard to call. CDR3 length equals 17 residues. CDR1 is SGHDT, CDR2 YYEEEE, per germline. Trimming took off 4 bases at V and 5 bases at J, with 24 bases between the two ends. DNA for the CDR3: TGTGCCAGCAGCCAAAGTATCATCGGAGTTAACGCCGAGACCCAGTACTTC. Residues: CASSQSIIGVNAETQYF.

The chain links TRBV13 to TRBJ2-3, with D maybe TRBD1 (5 bases). The CDR3 length is 12 residues. V lost 2 bases and J 6 bases, leaving 6 bases between the germline ends. Germline V gives CDR1 PRHDT, CDR2 FYEKMQ (reference sequence). The CDR3 region is CASSLNRDTQYF. CDR3 sequence (DNA): TGTGCCAGCAGCTTAAACAGGGATACGCAGTATTTT.

The J gene is TRBJ1-6, the V gene TRBV5-6; no clear D. From germline, CDR1 is SGHDT and CDR2 YYEEEE. This CDR3 comprises 14 residues. V shed 4 bases and J shed 5 bases, with 10 bases lying between them. The CDR3 sequence: CASSRRGDNSPLHF. The CDR3 nucleotides are TGTGCCAGCAGCCGGCGGGGTGATAATTCACCCCTCCACTTT.

The CDR3 sequence: CASSPRGSSGRNEQFF. CDR3 DNA sequence: TGTGCCAGCAGCCCTCGGGGGTCTAGCGGGCGCAATGAGCAGTTCTTC. This chain uses TRBV11-3 with TRBJ2-1, with 8 bases that match TRBD2. The CDR3 runs 16 residues. The germline V gene has CDR1 SGHNT and CDR2 YENEEA. V lost 5 bases and J lost 6; bases outside the gene matches: 12.

The rearrangement links TRBV28 to TRBJ2-3; D is possibly TRBD2 (6 bases). This CDR3 has 14 amino acids. V was cut by 4 bases and J by 4 bases, with 12 bases left in between. The germline V gene has CDR1 MDHEN and CDR2 SYDVKM. CDR3 loop: CASSSLPGADTQYF. CDR3 coding DNA: TGTGCCAGCAGTTCCCTCCCGGGGGCAGATACGCAGTATTTT.

The chain carries TRBV30 and TRBJ1-5, with D uncertain. The CDR3 length is 14 residues. V lost 0 bases and J lost 0, with 6 bases in between. Germline CDR1 reads GTSNPN; CDR2 reads SVGIG (reference sequence). The CDR3 DNA reads as TGTGCCTGGAGTGTCCAGGTTAGCAATCAGCCCCAGCATTTT. It codes for CAWSVQVSNQPQHF.

The J gene is TRBJ2-1, the V gene TRBV5-1; D is possibly TRBD2 (6 bases). The CDR3 extends over 15 amino acids. Between the trimmed V and J ends, which lost 4 bases and 6 bases, there was a span of 17 bases. Germline loops: CDR1 SGHRS, CDR2 YFSETQ. The CDR3 coding sequence is TGCGCCAGCAGCGAAAGACTAGGGGTGGGCAATGAGCAGTTCTTC. Encoded protein: CASSERLGVGNEQFF.

As concerns this clone: This likely came from a read error, as a far larger clone is one base away. This chain links TRBV2 with TRBJ1-1; 7 bases are shared with TRBD1. Germline values: CDR1 SNHLY, CDR2 FYNNEI. The V segment lost 6 bases and the J segment 4 bases; nucleotides outside the gene matches: 5. This CDR3 has 13 residues. The CDR3 DNA reads as TGTGCCAGCAGCCCAACAGGGGCCACTGAAGCTTTCTTT. It codes for CASSPTGATEAFF.

The chain links TRBV5-1 to TRBJ2-3; TRBD1 aligns across 7 bases. CDR1 is SGHRS and CDR2 is YFSETQ in the germline V gene. This CDR3 comprises 15 residues. The trim removed 4 bases at V and 1 base at J, leaving 6 bases unmatched. The CDR3 is CASSQTGTGTDTQYF. The CDR3 region has the DNA TGCGCCAGCAGCCAGACCGGGACAGGCACAGATACGCAGTATTTT.

The chain has TRBV6-1 and TRBJ1-1; 9 nucleotides line up with TRBD1. With 6 bases clipped from V and 2 bases from J, the junction kept 4 bases outside the gene matches. CDR1 and CDR2 (germline): MNHNS, SASEGT. The CDR3 has 14 residues. The DNA of the CDR3 is TGTGCCAGCAGGGAGGGACAGGGAAACACTGAAGCTTTCTTT. This gives the protein CASREGQGNTEAFF.

This clone was seen just once. The genes are TRBV14 and TRBJ2-3; 9 bases agree with TRBD2. The V gene end was trimmed by 1 base and the J gene end by 0 bases; junction bases not matched to a gene: 8. Germline CDR1 SGHDN, CDR2 FVKESK. The CDR3 extends over 18 amino acids. For the CDR3, the DNA is TGTGCCAGCAGCCAAGTGTTAGCGGGGGCCTCGAGCACAGATACGCAGTATTTT. Amino acid sequence: CASSQVLAGASSTDTQYF.

The chain joins TRBV25-1 to TRBJ1-4; D might be TRBD1 (5 bases). There are 13 residues in the CDR3. Germline V gives CDR1 MGHDK, CDR2 SYGVNS. The V gene lost 1 base and the J gene lost 6 bases, with 6 bases spanning the gap. This chain's CDR3 is CASSEWGDEKLFF. CDR3 bases: TGTGCCAGCAGTGAATGGGGCGATGAAAAACTGTTTTTT.

CDR3 DNA sequence: TGTGCCTCACACCTAGGGGGCGCCAGCTCTGGGGCCAACGTCCTGACTTTC. As protein: CASHLGGASSGANVLTF. This chain links TRBV2 with TRBJ2-6; 7 bases align to TRBD1. The germline V gene encodes CDR1 SNHLY and CDR2 FYNNEI. This CDR3 contains 17 residues. The V gene end was trimmed by 11 bases and the J gene end by 0 bases; junction bases not matched to a gene: 13.

J is TRBJ1-1 and V is TRBV29-1; D remains unclear. Germline CDR1 SQVTM, CDR2 ANQGSEA. The CDR3 contains 13 residues. Trimming removed 4 bases at V and 0 bases at J, with 9 bases between. Written as DNA, the CDR3 is TGCAGCGTTGTAACAGCTATGAACACTGAAGCTTTCTTT. This sequence encodes CSVVTAMNTEAFF.

This clone was seen only a few times. The chain carries TRBV7-2 and TRBJ1-1; tentatively, D is TRBD1 (5 bases). Germline CDR1 reads SGHTA; CDR2 reads FQGNSA. Trimming pared 1 base from V and 10 bases from J, leaving 10 bases between. CDR3 length equals 12 residues. CDR3 protein: CASSLVQGVAFF. CDR3 sequence (DNA): TGTGCCAGCAGCTTAGTTCAGGGCGTAGCTTTCTTT.

The chain recombines TRBV9 with TRBJ2-1, with D perhaps matching TRBD1 (5 bases). The CDR3 has 16 residues. V shed 0 bases and J shed 4 bases, with 14 bases lying between them. CDR1 and CDR2 (germline): SGDLS, YYNGEE. This chain's CDR3 is CASSVGTSDRYNEQFF. CDR3 coding DNA: TGTGCCAGCAGCGTAGGGACCTCCGACAGATACAATGAGCAGTTCTTC.

The chain is built from TRBV6-4 and TRBJ1-2; 10 nucleotides align to TRBD1. Germline trimming cut 6 bases from V and 7 bases from J; bases unmatched to any gene: 5. This CDR3 has 13 amino acids. Germline V lookup: CDR1 MRHNA, CDR2 SNTAGT. The CDR3 DNA reads TGTGCCAGCAGACGGGACAGGGGCACTGGCTACACCTTC. Protein: CASRRDRGTGYTF.

The chain has TRBV27 and TRBJ2-1; 8 bases are a match to TRBD2. The germline V gene has CDR1 MNHEY and CDR2 SMNVEV (reference sequence). J gave up 4 bases and V 7 bases, and 6 bases lay outside the gene matches. The CDR3 is made up of 14 amino acids. The CDR3 coding sequence is TGTGCCAGCACCGACAGCGGGGGTTACAATGAGCAGTTCTTC. Translating gives CASTDSGGYNEQFF.

The chain recombines TRBV7-2 with TRBJ2-3, with D possibly being TRBD2 (6 bases). The CDR3 is 15 residues long. V was pared by 5 bases and J by 0 bases, with 12 bases between. Germline CDR1 reads SGHTA; CDR2 reads FQGNSA. The CDR3 here is CASSMTRVSTDTQYF. The CDR3 nucleotides are TGTGCCAGCAGCATGACTAGGGTGAGCACAGATACGCAGTATTTT.

The gene calls are TRBV4-2 and TRBJ2-3, with D possibly matching TRBD2 (6 bases). The CDR3 has 16 residues. Germline CDR1 and CDR2: LGHNA and YNFKEQ. Trimming removed 4 bases from V and 1 base from J, with 15 bases in between. The CDR3 DNA sequence: TGTGCCAGCAGCCCCAATGGGGGGATTCGCACAGATACGCAGTATTTT. It specifies CASSPNGGIRTDTQYF.

The chain uses TRBV2 and TRBJ2-1, with D perhaps TRBD2 (6 bases). In germline, CDR1 is SNHLY, CDR2 FYNNEI. V lost 10 bases, J lost 11 bases, and 24 bases lay in between. The CDR3 spans 14 residues. For the CDR3, the DNA is TGTGCCACCAGACCTAGCGCTCTTTCCCACAAGCAGTTCTTC. It translates to CATRPSALSHKQFF. Full variable domain (outside the CDR3, taken from reference TRBV2 and TRBJ2-1): EPEVTQTPSHQVTQMGQEVILRCVPISNHLYFYWYRQILGQKVEFLVSFYNNEISEKSEIFDDQFSVERPDGSNFTLKIRSTKLEDSAMYFCATRPSALSHKQFFGPGTRLTVL.

The chain recombines TRBV7-2 with TRBJ2-1; 12 nucleotides agree with TRBD2. Trimming removed 1 base from V and 9 bases from J; junction bases left unmatched: 7. CDR3 length: 16 residues. CDR1 is SGHTA, CDR2 FQGNSA, per germline. The CDR3 DNA reads TGTGCCAGCAGCTTAGTGGCTAGCGGGGGGGCCAGTGAGCAGTTCTTC. Protein sequence: CASSLVASGGASEQFF.

The chain uses TRBV6-5 and TRBJ1-1, with D perhaps TRBD1 (5 bases). CDR1 is MNHEY and CDR2 is SVGAGI in the germline V gene. V was pared by 7 bases and J by 10 bases, with 13 bases between. The CDR3 loop spans 11 amino acids. CDR3: CASTKGFVAFF. The CDR3 nucleotides are TGTGCCAGCACCAAGGGGTTTGTAGCTTTCTTT.

The genes are TRBV5-6 and TRBJ1-3; 7 bases line up with TRBD1. The CDR3 is 16 amino acids. In germline, CDR1 is SGHDT, CDR2 YYEEEE. V lost 0 bases and J lost 4; bases outside the gene matches: 7. The CDR3 DNA is TGTGCCAGCAGCTTGGACACAGGGGCGAAAGGAAACACCATATATTTT. The encoded protein is CASSLDTGAKGNTIYF.

The chain uses TRBV6-1 and TRBJ1-2; D call uncertain. Trimming shortened V by 6 bases and J by 3 bases, and 5 bases separated the two germline ends. From germline, CDR1 is MNHNS and CDR2 SASEGT. CDR3 size: 11 residues. CDR3 protein: CASSHYYGYTF. Written as DNA, the CDR3 is TGTGCCAGCAGCCACTACTATGGCTACACCTTC.